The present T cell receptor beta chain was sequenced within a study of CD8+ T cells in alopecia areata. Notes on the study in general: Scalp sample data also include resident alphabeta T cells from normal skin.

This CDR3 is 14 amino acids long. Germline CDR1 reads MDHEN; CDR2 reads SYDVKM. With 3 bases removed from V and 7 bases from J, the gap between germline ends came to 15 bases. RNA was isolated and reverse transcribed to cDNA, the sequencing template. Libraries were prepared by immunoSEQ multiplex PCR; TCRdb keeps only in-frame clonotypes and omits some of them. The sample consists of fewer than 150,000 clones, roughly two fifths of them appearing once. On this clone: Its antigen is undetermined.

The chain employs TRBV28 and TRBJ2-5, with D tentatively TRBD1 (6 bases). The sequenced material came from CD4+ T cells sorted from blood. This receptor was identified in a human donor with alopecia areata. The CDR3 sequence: CASSFPGVRGTQYF. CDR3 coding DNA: TGTGCCAGCAGTTTCCCAGGGGTCCGGGGGACCCAGTACTTC.